The 16 T cell receptor beta chains given below trace back to one sample, sequenced in a study of breast tumors, draining lymph nodes, adjacent tissues. From the multiplex PCR reads, TCRdb called clonotypes with MiXCR, one entry per CDR3 protein. The table includes approximately 52,000 distinct CDR3 sequences, over 40% detected once. Sequenced input: breast tumor tissue. The receptors were sampled from a female donor with breast cancer. Some clones in this sample may be carry-over from other donors' samples.

The chain links TRBV20-1 to TRBJ2-3, with 9 bases lining up with TRBD1. The CDR3 sequence is 14 residues long. Germline CDR1 DFQATT, CDR2 SNEGSKA (reference sequence). V lost 6 bases, J lost 11 bases, and 15 bases stayed unmatched. CDR3 bases: TGCAGTGCCAGGGCAGGACAGGGGCACAATGAGCAGTATTTT. Translating gives CSARAGQGHNEQYF.

V gene TRBV4-3 combines with J gene TRBJ1-1; 7 bases are a match to TRBD1. The trim removed 4 bases at V and 7 bases at J, leaving 12 bases unmatched. This CDR3 is 15 amino acids long. The germline V gene encodes CDR1 LGHNA and CDR2 YSLEER. CDR3 coding DNA: TGCGCCAGCAGCCCCACTAGACAGGGAAGTGGTGAAGCTTTCTTT. It specifies CASSPTRQGSGEAFF.

There are many counts of this clonotype. This may come from a read error, since a much larger clone is one base off. The chain combines TRBV7-6 with TRBJ2-2; TRBD2 agrees at 9 bases. CDR3 length: 15 amino acids. Germline lookup yields CDR1 SGHVS and CDR2 FNYEAQ. The CDR3 spells CASSVSTSGFGELLF. The CDR3 nucleotides are TGTGCCAGCAGCGTATCCACTAGCGGGTTTGGGGAGCTGCTTTTT.

V and J are TRBV13 and TRBJ2-3, with D hard to call. CDR3 length: 14 residues. Deletions cut 5 bases from V and 2 bases from J, with 11 bases between. Germline CDR1 and CDR2: PRHDT and FYEKMQ (reference sequence). CDR3: CASSPASFTDTQYF. CDR3 DNA: TGTGCCAGCAGCCCAGCTTCCTTCACAGATACGCAGTATTTT.

Ten or more counts support this clonotype. The chain combines TRBV7-2 with TRBJ2-5; weak D call: TRBD2 (5 bases). Germline CDR1 reads SGHTA; CDR2 reads FQGNSA. The V end lost 4 bases, the J end lost 2 bases, and 11 bases lay between the germline ends. This CDR3 is 14 amino acids long. The CDR3, as DNA: TGTGCCAGCAGCTCCGGGGTTTCGCAAGAGACCCAGTACTTC. It codes for CASSSGVSQETQYF.

Comment on this clonotype: A read error may explain this, as a much larger clone is one base away. V usage is TRBV7-9 and J usage is TRBJ2-5, with D uncertain. The CDR3 is made up of 14 amino acids. CDR1 is SEHNR, CDR2 FQNEAQ, per germline (reference sequence). The CDR3 nucleotides are TGTGCCAGCGGCTTAGGGCACACCCAAGAGACCCGGTACTTC. Its protein product is CASGLGHTQETRYF.

V and J are TRBV28 and TRBJ2-3; the match to TRBD2 covers 8 bases. The CDR3 has 16 residues. The trim removed 4 bases at V and 2 bases at J, leaving 8 bases unmatched. CDR1 is MDHEN, CDR2 SYDVKM, per germline. The CDR3 here is CASSSPRLALTDTQYF. CDR3 DNA sequence: TGTGCCAGCAGTTCTCCCCGACTAGCGCTCACAGATACGCAGTATTTT.

The sample holds a few counts of this clonotype. A single base separates this from a much larger clone, so it may be a read error. This chain joins TRBV6-6 and TRBJ1-4, with 8 positions matching TRBD1. The CDR3 totals 15 residues. The germline V gene encodes CDR1 MNHNY and CDR2 SVGAGI (reference sequence). Trimming at V came to 5 bases and at J to 8 bases, leaving 10 bases not matched to a gene. The CDR3 DNA sequence: TGTGCCAGCAGTCACGGGACAGGAAGAGAAGAAAAACTGTTTTTT. Translation: CASSHGTGREEKLFF.

Comments on this clonotype: The final CDR3 position lacks the conserved phenylalanine or tryptophan, pointing to a likely read error. The limits of the CDR3 on the DNA are not certain, so only TCRdb's listed CDR3 is given. The chain combines TRBV15 with TRBJ2-5; the tabulated D call, TRBD1, remains unverified against the DNA. Germline CDR1 LNHNV, CDR2 YYDKDF (reference sequence). The CDR3 numbers 16 amino acids, ends counted. This CDR3 reads CATSRSPRGPKETHYL.

This clonotype has ten or more counts. The chain recombines TRBV9 with TRBJ1-3; no reliable D call. Germline V gene sequence: CDR1 SGDLS, CDR2 YYNGEE. The CDR3 runs 14 residues. The V end lost 0 bases, the J end lost 0 bases, and 4 bases lay between the germline ends. As DNA, the CDR3 is TGTGCCAGCAGCGTAGAACACTCTGGAAACACCATATATTTT. Encoded protein: CASSVEHSGNTIYF.

This clonotype has ten or more counts. V gene TRBV2 combines with J gene TRBJ2-7; D gene uncertain. Looked up from germline, CDR1 is SNHLY and CDR2 is FYNNEI. Trimming pared 8 bases from V and 2 bases from J, leaving 13 bases between. The CDR3 contains 13 residues. CDR3 residues: CASQDLSPYEQYF. Written as DNA, the CDR3 is TGTGCCAGCCAGGATCTTAGCCCCTACGAGCAGTACTTC.

This clonotype appeared many times. The DNA of the CDR3 is TGTGCCAGCAGCCAAGATCGCGCGGGAGCGACCACAGATACGCAGTATTTT. It is translated as CASSQDRAGATTDTQYF. J is TRBJ2-3 and V is TRBV14, with 7 nucleotides matching TRBD2. The CDR3 consists of 17 residues. Germline V gives CDR1 SGHDN, CDR2 FVKESK. The trim removed 0 bases at V and 2 bases at J, leaving 8 bases unmatched.

The table lists this clonotype with many counts. This chain joins TRBV12-5 and TRBJ2-7; TRBD2 matches 8 bases. V gave up 0 bases and J gave up 0 bases; unmatched junction bases: 4. This CDR3 region has 16 residues. From germline, CDR1 is LGHNT and CDR2 FRNRAP. In DNA form, the CDR3 reads TGTGCTAGTGGTTTGGTCACTAGCGGCCTCTCCTACGAGCAGTACTTC. This codes for CASGLVTSGLSYEQYF.

Many counts were recorded for this clonotype. V usage is TRBV9 and J usage is TRBJ2-3, with D perhaps TRBD1 or TRBD2 (7 bases each). Trimming took off 4 bases at V and 3 bases at J, with 18 bases between the two ends. The V gene's germline CDR1 is SGDLS and CDR2 YYNGEE. The CDR3 runs to 16 residues. CDR3 protein: CASSLGGGGGTDTQYF. CDR3 coding DNA: TGTGCCAGCAGCCTAGGGGGCGGGGGTGGAACAGATACGCAGTATTTT. The variable domain in full, completed from reference TRBV9 and TRBJ2-3, reads DSGVTQTPKHLITATGQRVTLRCSPRSGDLSVYWYQQSLDQGLQFLIQYYNGEERAKGNILERFSAQQFPDLHSELNLSSLELGDSALYFCASSLGGGGGTDTQYFGPGTRLTVL.

This clonotype has a single count. This chain joins TRBV7-2 and TRBJ2-3; 12 nucleotides agree with TRBD2. V shed 5 bases, J shed 11 bases, and the junction held 17 bases outside the gene matches. Germline CDR1 and CDR2: SGHTA and FQGNSA. This CDR3 has 17 amino acids. DNA for the CDR3: TGTGCCAGCAGCGCCCATCTAGCGGGAGGGACCTACAATGAGCAGTATTTT. It specifies CASSAHLAGGTYNEQYF.

This clonotype appeared many times. The chain uses TRBV6-1 and TRBJ2-1, with D perhaps assigned TRBD1 or TRBD2 (5 bases each). This CDR3 has 16 residues. Germline CDR1 MNHNS, CDR2 SASEGT. V lost 1 base and J lost 3, with 13 bases in between. The DNA for the CDR3 is TGTGCCAGCAGTGAAGTAAGGGACGCCAACTACAATGAGCAGTTCTTC. Its translation is CASSEVRDANYNEQFF.